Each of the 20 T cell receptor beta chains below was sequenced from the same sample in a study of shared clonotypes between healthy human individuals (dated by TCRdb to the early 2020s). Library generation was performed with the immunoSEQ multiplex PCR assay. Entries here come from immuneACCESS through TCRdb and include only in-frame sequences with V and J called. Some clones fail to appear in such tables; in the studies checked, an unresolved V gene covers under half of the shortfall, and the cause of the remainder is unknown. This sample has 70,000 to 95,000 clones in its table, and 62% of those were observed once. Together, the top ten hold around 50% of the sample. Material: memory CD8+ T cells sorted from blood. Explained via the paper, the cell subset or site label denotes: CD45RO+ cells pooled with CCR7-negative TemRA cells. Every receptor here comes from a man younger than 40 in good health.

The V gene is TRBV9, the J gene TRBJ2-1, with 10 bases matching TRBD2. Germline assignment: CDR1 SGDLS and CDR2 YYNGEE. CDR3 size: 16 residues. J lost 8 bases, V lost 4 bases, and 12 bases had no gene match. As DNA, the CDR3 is TGTGCCAGCAGCCCCCCCGGGACTAGCGATATGGATGAGCAGTTCTTC. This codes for CASSPPGTSDMDEQFF.

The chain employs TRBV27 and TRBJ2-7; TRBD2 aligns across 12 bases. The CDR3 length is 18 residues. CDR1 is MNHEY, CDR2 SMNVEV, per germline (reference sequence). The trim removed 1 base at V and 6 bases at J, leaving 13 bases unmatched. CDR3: CASSLLMEASGRAREQYF. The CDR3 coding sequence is TGTGCCAGCAGTTTATTAATGGAGGCTAGCGGGAGGGCCCGCGAGCAGTACTTC.

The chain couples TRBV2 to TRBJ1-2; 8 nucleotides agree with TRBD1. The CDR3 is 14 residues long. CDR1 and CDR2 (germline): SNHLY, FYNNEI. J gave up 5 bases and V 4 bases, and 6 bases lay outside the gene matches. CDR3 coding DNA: TGTGCCAGCAGTGCTCGGACAGGGTCGTATGGCTACACCTTC. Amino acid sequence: CASSARTGSYGYTF.

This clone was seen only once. CDR3 DNA: TGTGCCAGCAGCTTTGGGAGCTCCTACAATGAGCAGTTCTTC. Amino acid sequence: CASSFGSSYNEQFF. The V call is TRBV11-1, the J call TRBJ2-1, with D tentatively TRBD2 (5 bases). The germline CDR1 and CDR2 sequences are SGHAT and FQDESV (reference sequence). V was pared by 3 bases and J by 0 bases, with 6 bases between. The CDR3 has 14 residues.

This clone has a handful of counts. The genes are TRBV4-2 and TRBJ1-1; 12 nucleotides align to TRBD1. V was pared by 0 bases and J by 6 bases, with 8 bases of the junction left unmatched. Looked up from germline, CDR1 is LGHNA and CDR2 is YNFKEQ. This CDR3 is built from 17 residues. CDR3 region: CASSQELGTGGSSEAFF. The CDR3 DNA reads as TGTGCCAGCAGCCAAGAATTGGGGACAGGGGGCAGTTCTGAAGCTTTCTTT.

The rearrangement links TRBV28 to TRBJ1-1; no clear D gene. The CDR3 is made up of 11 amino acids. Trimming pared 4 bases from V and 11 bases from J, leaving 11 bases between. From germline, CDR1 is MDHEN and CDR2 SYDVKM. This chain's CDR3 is CASSSSLGAFF. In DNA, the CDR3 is TGTGCCAGCAGTTCTTCCCTAGGGGCTTTCTTT. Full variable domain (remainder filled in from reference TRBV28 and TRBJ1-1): DVKVTQSSRYLVKRTGEKVFLECVQDMDHENMFWYRQDPGLGLRLIYFSYDVKMKEKGDIPEGYSVSREKKERFSLILESASTNQTSMYLCASSSSLGAFFGQGTRLTVV.

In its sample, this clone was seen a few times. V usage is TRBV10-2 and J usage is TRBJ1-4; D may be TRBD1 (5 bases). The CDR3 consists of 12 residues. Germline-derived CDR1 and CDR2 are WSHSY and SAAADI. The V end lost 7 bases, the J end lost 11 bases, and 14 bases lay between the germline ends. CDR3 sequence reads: CASTSRQGKLFF. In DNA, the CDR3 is TGCGCCAGCACAAGTCGGCAGGGCAAACTGTTTTTT.

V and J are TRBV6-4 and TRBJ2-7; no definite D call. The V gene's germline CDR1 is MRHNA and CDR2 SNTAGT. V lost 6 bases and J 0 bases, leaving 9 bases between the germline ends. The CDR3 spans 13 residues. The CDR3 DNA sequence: TGTGCCAGCAGCTCCGTCGGCTCCTACGAGCAGTACTTC. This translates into CASSSVGSYEQYF.

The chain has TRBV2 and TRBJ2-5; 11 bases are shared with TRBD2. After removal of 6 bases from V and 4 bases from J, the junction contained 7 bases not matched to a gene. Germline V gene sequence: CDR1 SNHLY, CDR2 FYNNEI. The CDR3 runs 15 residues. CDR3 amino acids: CASSDYGLAGETQYF. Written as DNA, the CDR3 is TGTGCCAGCAGCGACTACGGACTAGCGGGAGAGACCCAGTACTTC.

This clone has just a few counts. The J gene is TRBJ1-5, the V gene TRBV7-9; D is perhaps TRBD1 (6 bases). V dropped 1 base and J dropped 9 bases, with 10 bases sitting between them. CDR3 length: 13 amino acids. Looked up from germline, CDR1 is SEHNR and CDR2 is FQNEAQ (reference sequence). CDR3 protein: CASSLEATGPQHF. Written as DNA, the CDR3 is TGTGCCAGCAGCTTAGAGGCGACAGGGCCCCAGCATTTT.

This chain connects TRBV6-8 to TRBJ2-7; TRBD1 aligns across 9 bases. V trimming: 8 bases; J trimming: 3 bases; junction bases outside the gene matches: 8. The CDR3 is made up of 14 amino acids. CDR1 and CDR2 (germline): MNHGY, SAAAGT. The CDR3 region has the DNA TGTGCCAGCGAAATCGACAGGGGGAACTACGAGCAGTACTTC. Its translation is CASEIDRGNYEQYF.

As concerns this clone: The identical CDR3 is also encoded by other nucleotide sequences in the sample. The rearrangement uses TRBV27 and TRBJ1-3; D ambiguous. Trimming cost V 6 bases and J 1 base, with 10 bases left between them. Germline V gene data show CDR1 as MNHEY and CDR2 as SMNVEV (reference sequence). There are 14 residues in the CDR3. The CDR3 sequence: CASSLGPSGNTIYF. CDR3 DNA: TGTGCCAGCAGCCTAGGGCCTTCTGGAAACACCATATATTTT.

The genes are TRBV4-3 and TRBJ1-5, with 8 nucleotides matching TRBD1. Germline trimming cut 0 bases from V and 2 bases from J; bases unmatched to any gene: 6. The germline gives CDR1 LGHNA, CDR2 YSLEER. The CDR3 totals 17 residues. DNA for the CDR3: TGCGCCAGCAGCCAAGAGCAGGGGGCGCGGGGCAATCAGCCCCAGCATTTT. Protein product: CASSQEQGARGNQPQHF.

The CDR3 here is CASSESAGTLLAGGPYEQYF. For the CDR3, the DNA is TGCGCCAGCAGTGAGTCGGCAGGAACCTTACTAGCGGGAGGGCCATACGAGCAGTACTTC. The chain uses TRBV10-2 and TRBJ2-7, with 13 bases matching TRBD2. Per the germline V gene, CDR1 is WSHSY and CDR2 is SAAADI. The CDR3 length is 20 residues. J was trimmed by 4 bases and V by 0 bases; bases with no gene match: 15.

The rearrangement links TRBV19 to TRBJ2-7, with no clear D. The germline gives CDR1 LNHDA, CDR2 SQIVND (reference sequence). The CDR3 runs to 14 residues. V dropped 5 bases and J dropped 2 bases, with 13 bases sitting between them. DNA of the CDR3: TGTGCCAGTAGTGTACGACAAGCTACCTACGAGCAGTACTTC. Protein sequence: CASSVRQATYEQYF.

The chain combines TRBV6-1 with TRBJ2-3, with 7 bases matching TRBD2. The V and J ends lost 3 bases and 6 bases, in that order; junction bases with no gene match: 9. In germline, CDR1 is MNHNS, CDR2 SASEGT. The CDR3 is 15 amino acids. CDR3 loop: CASSDFGGGPDTQYF. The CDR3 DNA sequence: TGTGCCAGCAGTGACTTCGGGGGAGGGCCGGATACGCAGTATTTT.

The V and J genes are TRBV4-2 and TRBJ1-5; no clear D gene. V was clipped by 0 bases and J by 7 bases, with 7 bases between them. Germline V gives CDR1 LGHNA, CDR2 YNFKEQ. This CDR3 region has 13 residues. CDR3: CASSQDRTQPQHF. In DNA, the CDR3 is TGTGCCAGCAGCCAAGATAGAACCCAGCCCCAGCATTTT.

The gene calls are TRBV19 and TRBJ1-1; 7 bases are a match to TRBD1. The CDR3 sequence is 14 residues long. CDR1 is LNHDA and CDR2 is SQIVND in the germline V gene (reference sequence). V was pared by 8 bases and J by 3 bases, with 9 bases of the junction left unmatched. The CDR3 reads CASRTLQGYTEAFF. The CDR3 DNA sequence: TGTGCCAGTCGAACCCTACAGGGGTACACTGAAGCTTTCTTT.

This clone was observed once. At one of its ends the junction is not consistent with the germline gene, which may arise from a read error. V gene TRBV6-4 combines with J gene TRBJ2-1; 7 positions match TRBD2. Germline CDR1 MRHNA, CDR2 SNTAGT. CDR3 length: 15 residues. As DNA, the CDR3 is TGTGCCAACAGTGACTCTAGCGGTGTCACAGATGAGCAGTTCTTC. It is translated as CANSDSSGVTDEQFF.

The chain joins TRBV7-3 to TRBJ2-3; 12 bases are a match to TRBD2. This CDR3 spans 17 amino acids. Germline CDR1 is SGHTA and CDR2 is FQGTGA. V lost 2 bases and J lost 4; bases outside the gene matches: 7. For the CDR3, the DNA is TGTGCCAGCAGCTTATTGCCTAGCGGGAGGGCCGCAGATACGCAGTATTTT. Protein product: CASSLLPSGRAADTQYF. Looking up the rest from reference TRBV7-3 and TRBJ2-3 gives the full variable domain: GAGVSQTPSNKVTEKGKYVELRCDPISGHTALYWYRQSLGQGPEFLIYFQGTGAADDSGLPNDRFFAVRPEGSVSTLKIQRTERGDSAVYLCASSLLPSGRAADTQYFGPGTRLTVL.